The clone carrying this T cell receptor beta chain has just one count. Its specificity is not known. Assay used: immunoSEQ multiplex PCR; TCRdb lists only in-frame clones, some missing. The repertoire has some 630,000 clones, approximately 96% of them found once; the top ten carry less than 0.13%. This sample was taken from a study of shared clonotypes between healthy human individuals. Germline-derived CDR1 and CDR2 are WNHNN and SYGVQD (reference sequence). V gave up 4 bases and J gave up 0 bases, with 27 bases separating them. This CDR3 spans 20 amino acids. Study observations and caveats: The sharing of roughly 5% of naive CD4 clonotypes was seen across several donors.

Naive CD8 cells lacked CD45RO and underwent positive selection for CCR7, leaving out terminally differentiated effector memory CD45RA+ cells. The source of this sequence is a woman in her 30s in good health. J is TRBJ1-1 and V is TRBV10-1; a possible D gene is TRBD1 (5 bases). Source material: naive CD8+ T cells sorted from blood. The CDR3 spells CASSAQPDSGISTLNTEAFF. The DNA for the CDR3 is TGCGCCAGCAGTGCTCAACCTGACTCAGGGATTTCAACATTGAACACTGAAGCTTTCTTT.